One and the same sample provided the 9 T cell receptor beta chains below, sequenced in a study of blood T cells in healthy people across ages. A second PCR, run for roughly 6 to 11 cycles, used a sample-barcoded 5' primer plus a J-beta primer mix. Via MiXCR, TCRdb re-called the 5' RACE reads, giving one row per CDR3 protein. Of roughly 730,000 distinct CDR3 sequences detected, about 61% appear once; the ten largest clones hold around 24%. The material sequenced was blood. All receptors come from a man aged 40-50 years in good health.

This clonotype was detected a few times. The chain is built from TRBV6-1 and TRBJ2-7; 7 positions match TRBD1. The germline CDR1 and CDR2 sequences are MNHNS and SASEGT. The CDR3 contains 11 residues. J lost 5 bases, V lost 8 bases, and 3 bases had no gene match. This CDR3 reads CASGTGDEQYF. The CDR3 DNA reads TGTGCCAGCGGAACAGGGGACGAGCAGTACTTC.

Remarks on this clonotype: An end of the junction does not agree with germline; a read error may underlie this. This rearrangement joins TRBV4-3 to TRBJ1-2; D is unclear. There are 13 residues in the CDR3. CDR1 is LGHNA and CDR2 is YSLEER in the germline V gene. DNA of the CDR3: TGCGCCAGCAGCCAAGCCCCCCTCGGCGGCTACATCTTC. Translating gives CASSQAPLGGYIF.

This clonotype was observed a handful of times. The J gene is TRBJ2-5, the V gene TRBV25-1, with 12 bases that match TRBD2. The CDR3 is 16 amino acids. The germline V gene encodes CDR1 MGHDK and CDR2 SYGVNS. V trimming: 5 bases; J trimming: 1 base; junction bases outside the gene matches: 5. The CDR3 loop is CASSPGLAGPQETQYF. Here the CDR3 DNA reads TGTGCCAGCAGTCCCGGACTAGCGGGGCCCCAAGAGACCCAGTACTTC.

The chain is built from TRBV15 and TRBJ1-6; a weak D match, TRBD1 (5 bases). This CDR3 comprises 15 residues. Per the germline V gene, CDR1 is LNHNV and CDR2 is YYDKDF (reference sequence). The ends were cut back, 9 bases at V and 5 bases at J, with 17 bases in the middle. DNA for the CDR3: TGTGCCACGCGAGGGGCAGCTCTGGATAATTCACCCCTCCACTTT. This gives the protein CATRGAALDNSPLHF.

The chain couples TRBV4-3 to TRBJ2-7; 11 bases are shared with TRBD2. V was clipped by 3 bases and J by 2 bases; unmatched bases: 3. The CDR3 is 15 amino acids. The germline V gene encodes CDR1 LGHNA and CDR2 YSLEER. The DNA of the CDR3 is TGCGCCAGCAGCCATCAGACTAGCGGGACCTACGAGCAGTACTTC. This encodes CASSHQTSGTYEQYF.

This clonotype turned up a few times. CDR3 amino acids: CASSLDQVGNIQYF. The CDR3 nucleotides read TGTGCCAGCAGCTTAGATCAAGTGGGGAACATTCAGTACTTC. This sequence joins TRBV11-2 and TRBJ2-4; D not resolved. With 0 bases removed from V and 7 bases from J, the gap between germline ends came to 10 bases. Germline V gene sequence: CDR1 SGHAT, CDR2 FQNNGV. The CDR3 is 14 residues long.

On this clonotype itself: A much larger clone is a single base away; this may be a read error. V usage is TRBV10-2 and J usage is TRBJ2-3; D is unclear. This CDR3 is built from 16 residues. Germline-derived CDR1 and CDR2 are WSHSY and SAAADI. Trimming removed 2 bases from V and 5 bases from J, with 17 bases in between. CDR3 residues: CASSELRLPRRDTQYF. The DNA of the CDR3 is TGCGCCAGCAGTGAGCTCAGACTGCCCCGTCGAGATACGCAGTATTTT.

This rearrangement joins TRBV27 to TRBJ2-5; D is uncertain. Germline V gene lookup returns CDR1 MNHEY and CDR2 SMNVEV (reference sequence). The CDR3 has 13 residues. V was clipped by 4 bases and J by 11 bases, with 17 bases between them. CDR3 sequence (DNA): TGTGCCAGCAGTTCTTCTGCCTACACAGCGCAGTACTTC. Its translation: CASSSSAYTAQYF.

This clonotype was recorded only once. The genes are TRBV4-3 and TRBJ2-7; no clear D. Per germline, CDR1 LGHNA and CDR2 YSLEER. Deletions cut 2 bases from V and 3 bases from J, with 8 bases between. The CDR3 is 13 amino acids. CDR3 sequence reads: CASSQFLFYEQYF. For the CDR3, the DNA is TGCGCCAGCAGCCAATTCTTGTTCTACGAGCAGTACTTC.